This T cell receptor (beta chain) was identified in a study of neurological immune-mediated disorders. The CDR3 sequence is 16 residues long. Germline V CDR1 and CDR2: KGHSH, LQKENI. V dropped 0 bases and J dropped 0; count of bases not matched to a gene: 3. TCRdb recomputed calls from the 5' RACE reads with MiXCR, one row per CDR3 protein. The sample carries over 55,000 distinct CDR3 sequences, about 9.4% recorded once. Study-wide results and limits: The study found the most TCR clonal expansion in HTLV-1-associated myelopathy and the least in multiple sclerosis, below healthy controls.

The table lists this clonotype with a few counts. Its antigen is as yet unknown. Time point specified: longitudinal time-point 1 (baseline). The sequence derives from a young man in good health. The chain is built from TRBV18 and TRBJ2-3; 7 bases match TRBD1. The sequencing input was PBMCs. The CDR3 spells CASSPPTGASTDTQYF. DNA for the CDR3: TGTGCCAGCTCACCACCCACAGGGGCTAGCACAGATACGCAGTATTTT.